What follows describes a single T cell receptor (beta chain). This clonotype occurred many times. Its antigen has not been determined. Per-nucleotide qualities are absent, and no much larger clonotype sits a single base away. These data are taken from a study of T-cell memory formation after mild COVID-19 listed by TCRdb under 2021. At the level of the whole study: TCR sequence clusters from the two donors were found to be largely donor specific. Longitudinal TCRalpha and TCRbeta repertoire sequencing tracked T-cell clones expanding and contracting after mild COVID-19 in a couple of donors. Two young, previously healthy adult volunteers made up the cohort, one male and one female. General conclusions and limits of the study: The detection of some responding clones in pre-infection memory suggests that pre-existing cross-reactive memory T cells joined the SARS-CoV-2 response. Contracting CD4+ clones turned up mainly in the CM and EM memory subsets, whereas EMRA was where CD8+ clones were enriched. Whether the second-wave clones peaking on day 37 were SARS-CoV-2 specific was not confirmed. Clones that contracted from day 15 to 85 showed balanced CD4/CD8 phenotypes, whereas a second wave of clones that expanded from day 15 to 37 leaned towards CD4+. Only two mild cases were covered by the study, and larger cohorts that include severe cases with pre-infection samples were considered necessary.

Ficoll-Paque density gradient centrifugation was used to isolate PBMCs. The sample was run on an Illumina NovaSeq 6000. TCRalpha and TCRbeta cDNA libraries were built by 5'RACE with constant-segment primers, adding sample barcodes and unique molecular identifiers. RNA was extracted from every sample with Trizol reagent. Libraries were amplified in two PCR steps, with a second sample barcode and Illumina TruSeq adapters added in the second step. Sequencing of libraries was performed on an Illumina NovaSeq with 2 x 150 bp paired-end reads. Concerning the study's data processing: Demultiplexing of reads and collapsing into UMI-guided consensus sequences were performed with migec v1.2.7. Using mixcr v2.1.11, the UMI consensuses were aligned to TRA and TRB V and J templates and assembled into clonotypes. A clonotype was counted as expanded or contracted only when both edgeR and NoisET called the clonotype significant, with the noise models trained on biological replicates. edgeR calls used a false discovery rate-adjusted p below 0.01 and a log2 fold-change threshold of 1. As an exploratory analysis of dynamics, max-normalized trajectories of the 1000 most abundant clonotypes were examined by PCA with hierarchical clustering. Separately sequenced CD4+ and CD8+ repertoires were used to assign the CD4 or CD8 phenotype of responding clones. TCRdb handled the public reads itself, with Q25 trimming in fastp and clone calling in MiXCR, and kept productive beta chains. Rows matching on CDR3 protein sequence are summarized as one entry with the most common DNA and genes. TCRdb's processing, not the study's, gives the V and J calls here. This sample lists over 350,000 distinct CDR3 sequences; approximately 25% were detected once. The top ten clones comprise around 9% of the sample.

A distance of 6 bases separates the germline ends of V and J, which lose 6 bases and 0 bases respectively. Taken from cysteine to phenylalanine, the CDR3 has 12 residues. CDR3 DNA is the only sequence kept; it has 36 bases, read in frame from the first base. As encoded in the germline V gene, CDR1 is SNHLY while CDR2 is FYNNEI. The specimen sequenced was PBMCs or a T cell subset sorted from them (not recorded which). The V gene is TRBV2 and the J gene is TRBJ2-7, with the D gene too uncertain to name. The sequence was collected from an adult woman who had mild COVID-19 (a few samples of this study predate the infection). The sample titles of this study are shuffled in the database, so cell type and time point are left out; the donor was told from shared clones. The CDR3 here reads CASRLSSYEQYF. The DNA sequence follows: TGTGCCAGCAGGCTTAGCTCCTACGAGCAGTACTTC. The full variable domain, with segments outside the CDR3 supplied by the reference TRBV2 and TRBJ2-7 proteins, appears as EPEVTQTPSHQVTQMGQEVILRCVPISNHLYFYWYRQILGQKVEFLVSFYNNEISEKSEIFDDQFSVERPDGSNFTLKIRSTKLEDSAMYFCASRLSSYEQYFGPGTRLTVT.